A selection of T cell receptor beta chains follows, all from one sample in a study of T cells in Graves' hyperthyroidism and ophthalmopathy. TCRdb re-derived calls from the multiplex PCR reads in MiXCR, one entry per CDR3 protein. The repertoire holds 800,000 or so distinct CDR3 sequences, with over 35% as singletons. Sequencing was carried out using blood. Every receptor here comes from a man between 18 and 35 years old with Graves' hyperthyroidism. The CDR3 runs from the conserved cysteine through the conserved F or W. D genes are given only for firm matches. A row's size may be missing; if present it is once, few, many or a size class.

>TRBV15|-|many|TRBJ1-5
TGTGCCACCAGCAGAGAGCGGGGCTATAGCAATCAGCCCCAGCATTTT
CATSRERGYSNQPQHF
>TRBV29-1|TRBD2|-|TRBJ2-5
TGCAGCGTGGGGGGGGGGAAACAAGAGACCCAGTACTTC
CSVGGGKQETQYF
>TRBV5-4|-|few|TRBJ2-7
TGTGCCAGCAGCATTGCGCTAACAGGGGAGCAGTACTTC
CASSIALTGEQYF
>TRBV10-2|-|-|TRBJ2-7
TGTGCCAGCAGTTACTCGAAACAGGGCTACGAGCAGTACTTC
CASSYSKQGYEQYF
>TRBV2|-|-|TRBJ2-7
TGTGCCAGCATCTTTAGCGACGGGGAATACGAGCAGTACTTC
CASIFSDGEYEQYF
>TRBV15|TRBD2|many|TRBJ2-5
TGTGCCACCAGCAGAGATCTCGGTGGAACTAGCGGGTCCAAAGGGTTGACCCAGTACTTC
CATSRDLGGTSGSKGLTQYF
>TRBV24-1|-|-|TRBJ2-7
TGTGCCACCAGTGGGGGTTCCCCGCCCTACGAGCAGTACTTC
CATSGGSPPYEQYF
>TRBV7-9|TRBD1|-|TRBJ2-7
TGTGCCAGCAGCCCCCCACAGGGGATTTACGAGCAGTACTTC
CASSPPQGIYEQYF
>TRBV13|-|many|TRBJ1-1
TGTGCCAGCAGCCCACGGACCGGGTTGACTGAAGCTTTCTTT
CASSPRTGLTEAFF
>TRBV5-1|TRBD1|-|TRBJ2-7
TGCGCCAGCAGCCCCCGGGACAGGGGGATTCACTACGAGCAGTACTTC
CASSPRDRGIHYEQYF
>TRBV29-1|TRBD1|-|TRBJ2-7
TGCAGCGTTGAAGATACTACCGGGACAGGGTCCTACGAGCAGTACTTC
CSVEDTTGTGSYEQYF
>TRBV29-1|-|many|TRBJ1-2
TGCAGCGTTTTCGACAGGATCTATGGCTACACCTTC
CSVFDRIYGYTF
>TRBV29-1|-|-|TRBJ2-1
TGCAGCGTTGAACGGGGTCACAATGAGCAGTTCTTC
CSVERGHNEQFF
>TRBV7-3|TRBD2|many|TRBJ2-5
TGTGCCAGCAGCCTCGGGGGGGCCGGAGAGACCCAGTACTTC
CASSLGGAGETQYF
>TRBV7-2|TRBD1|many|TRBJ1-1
TGTGCCAGCAGCTCAGACAGGGACATGAACACTGAAGCTTTCTTT
CASSSDRDMNTEAFF
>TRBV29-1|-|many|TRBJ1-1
TGCAGCGTTGACAAGGGAGGGACTGAAGCTTTCTTT
CSVDKGGTEAFF
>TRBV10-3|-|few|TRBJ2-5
TGTGCCATCAGTACGACGGGTGGCGGCGAGACCCAGTACTTC
CAISTTGGGETQYF
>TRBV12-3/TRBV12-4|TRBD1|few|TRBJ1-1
TGTGCCAGCAGTACACCAGGGGGCTGGGACACTGAAGCTTTCTTT
CASSTPGGWDTEAFF
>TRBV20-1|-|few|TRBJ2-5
TGCAGTGTAGGCGGAGTTCGTCGGAACCAAGAGACCCAGTACTTC
CSVGGVRRNQETQYF
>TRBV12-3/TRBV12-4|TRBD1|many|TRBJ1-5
TGTGCCAGCAGTCCGGGACAGGGCTACAATCAGCCCCAGCATTTT
CASSPGQGYNQPQHF
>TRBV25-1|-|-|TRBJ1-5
TGTGCCAGCAGTGAGCAGGAGAGAAGGCAGCCCCAGCATTTT
CASSEQERRQPQHF
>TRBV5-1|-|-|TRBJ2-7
TGCGCCAGCAGCTTGGAGTATTGGCCTACGTACGAGCAGTACTTC
CASSLEYWPTYEQYF
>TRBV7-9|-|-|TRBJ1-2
TGTGCCAGCAGCGGGAGGGGGGGCGCAAACTATGGCTACACCTTC
CASSGRGGANYGYTF